Each of the 5 T cell receptor beta chains below was sequenced from the same sample in a study of blood T cell repertoires in COVID-19 (TCRdb year 2020). Receptors were amplified or captured by the immunoSEQ multiplex PCR assay. Imported from immuneACCESS, the table was reduced by TCRdb to in-frame sequences with V and J called. These copies leave out some clones; in studies compared against another copy, an unresolved V gene accounts for under half, and the cause of the remainder is not known. A total of 350,000 or so clones appear in this sample, approximately 89% of them only once. Over 3.5% of the sample is held by the ten biggest clonotypes. Sequencing input: peripheral blood. These receptors were taken from a woman in her sixties with COVID-19, enrolled during active disease.

This clone was found once. The chain couples TRBV7-9 to TRBJ1-2; D is unclear. The CDR3 runs 14 residues. The V end was cut by 2 bases, the J end by 4 bases, with 11 bases between. CDR1 and CDR2 from the germline V gene are SEHNR and FQNEAQ (reference sequence). CDR3 sequence: CASSLRETGYGYTF. The CDR3 coding sequence is TGTGCCAGCAGCTTAAGGGAGACCGGCTATGGCTACACCTTC.

J is TRBJ1-1 and V is TRBV5-4, with 8 bases identical to TRBD1. V shed 4 bases, J shed 3 bases, and the junction held 5 bases outside the gene matches. CDR1 and CDR2 from the germline V gene are SGHNT and YYREEE (reference sequence). This CDR3 region has 14 residues. The CDR3 DNA reads TGTGCCAGCAGCCGGGGACAGGAGGACACTGAAGCTTTCTTT. Residues: CASSRGQEDTEAFF.

The rearrangement joins TRBV7-3 to TRBJ2-1; 7 bases are shared with TRBD2. This CDR3 spans 13 amino acids. Per the germline V gene, CDR1 is SGHTA and CDR2 is FQGTGA. J lost 3 bases, V lost 5 bases, and 1 base had no gene match. The DNA for the CDR3 is TGTGCCAGCAGCGGGGGGGTCTACAATGAGCAGTTCTTC. It encodes CASSGGVYNEQFF.

The rearrangement uses TRBV6-6 and TRBJ1-2, with a possible D match to TRBD1 (5 bases). This CDR3 region has 17 residues. Germline-derived CDR1 and CDR2 are MNHNY and SVGAGI (reference sequence). V was pared by 5 bases and J by 4 bases, with 23 bases between. CDR3 loop: CASSPHGGANRGYGYTF. In DNA, the CDR3 is TGTGCCAGCAGTCCCCATGGAGGGGCAAATAGGGGCTATGGCTACACCTTC.

In this sample, this clone turned up a few times. CDR3 loop: CASRWESEQFF. The CDR3 nucleotides are TGTGCCAGCAGATGGGAGAGTGAGCAGTTCTTC. The chain uses TRBV2 and TRBJ2-1, with D perhaps TRBD2 (5 bases). Trimming took 6 bases from V and 9 from J, leaving 9 bases between them. CDR3 length equals 11 residues. The germline V gene has CDR1 SNHLY and CDR2 FYNNEI.